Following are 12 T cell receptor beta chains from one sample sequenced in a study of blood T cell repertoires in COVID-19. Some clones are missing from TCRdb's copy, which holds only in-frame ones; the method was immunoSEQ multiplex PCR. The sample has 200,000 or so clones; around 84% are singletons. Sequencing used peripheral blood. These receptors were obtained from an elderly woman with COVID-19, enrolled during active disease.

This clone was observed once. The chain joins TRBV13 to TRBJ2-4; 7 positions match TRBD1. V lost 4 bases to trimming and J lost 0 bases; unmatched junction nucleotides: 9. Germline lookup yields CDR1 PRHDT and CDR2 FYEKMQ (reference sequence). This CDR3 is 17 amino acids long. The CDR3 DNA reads TGTGCCAGCAGCTCCGGGACAGAGGGTTTAGCCAAAAACATTCAGTACTTC. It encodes CASSSGTEGLAKNIQYF. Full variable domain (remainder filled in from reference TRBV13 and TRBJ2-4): AAGVIQSPRHLIKEKRETATLKCYPIPRHDTVYWYQQGPGQDPQFLISFYEKMQSDKGSIPDRFSAQQFSDYHSELNMSSLELGDSALYFCASSSGTEGLAKNIQYFGAGTRLSVL.

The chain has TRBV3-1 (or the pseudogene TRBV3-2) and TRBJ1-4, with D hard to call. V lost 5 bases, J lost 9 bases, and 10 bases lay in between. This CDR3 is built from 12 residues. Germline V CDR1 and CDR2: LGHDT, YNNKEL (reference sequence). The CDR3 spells CASSSADQKLFF. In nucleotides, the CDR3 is TGTGCCAGCAGCTCCGCGGATCAAAAACTGTTTTTT.

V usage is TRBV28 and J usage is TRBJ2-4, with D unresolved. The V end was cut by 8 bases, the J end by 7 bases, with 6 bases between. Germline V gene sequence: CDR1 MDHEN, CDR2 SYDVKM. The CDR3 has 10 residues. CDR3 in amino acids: CASGPNIQYF. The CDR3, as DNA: TGTGCCAGCGGGCCCAACATTCAGTACTTC.

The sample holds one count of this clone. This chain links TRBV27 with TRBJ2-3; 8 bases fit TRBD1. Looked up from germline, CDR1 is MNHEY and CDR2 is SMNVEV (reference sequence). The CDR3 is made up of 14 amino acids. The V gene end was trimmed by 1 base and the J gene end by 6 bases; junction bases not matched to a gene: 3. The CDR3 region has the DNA TGTGCCAGCAGTTTATTGGGGACAGGCGATACGCAGTATTTT. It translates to CASSLLGTGDTQYF.

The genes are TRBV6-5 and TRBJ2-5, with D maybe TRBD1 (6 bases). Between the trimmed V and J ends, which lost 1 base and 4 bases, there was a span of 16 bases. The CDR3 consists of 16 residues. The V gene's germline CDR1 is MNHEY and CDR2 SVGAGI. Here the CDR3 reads CASSYFAGADVETQYF. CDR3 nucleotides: TGTGCCAGCAGTTACTTCGCAGGGGCGGATGTAGAGACCCAGTACTTC.

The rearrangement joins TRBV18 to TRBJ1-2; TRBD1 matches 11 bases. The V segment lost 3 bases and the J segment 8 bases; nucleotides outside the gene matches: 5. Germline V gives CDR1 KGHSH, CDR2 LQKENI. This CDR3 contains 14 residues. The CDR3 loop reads CASSPVDRGLGYTF. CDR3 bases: TGTGCCAGCTCACCCGTGGACAGGGGGCTCGGCTACACCTTC.

DNA for the CDR3: TGTGCCAGCCGGGACAGGGCAAACACCGGGGAGCTGTTTTTT. It encodes CASRDRANTGELFF. The chain uses TRBV2 and TRBJ2-2; 9 positions agree with TRBD1. This CDR3 is 14 amino acids long. V shed 8 bases, J shed 2 bases, and the junction held 3 bases outside the gene matches. Germline loops: CDR1 SNHLY, CDR2 FYNNEI.

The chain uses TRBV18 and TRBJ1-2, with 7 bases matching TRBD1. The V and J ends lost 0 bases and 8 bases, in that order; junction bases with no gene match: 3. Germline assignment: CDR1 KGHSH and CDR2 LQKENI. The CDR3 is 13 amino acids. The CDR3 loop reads CASSPPSGGGYTF. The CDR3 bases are TGTGCCAGCTCACCACCTTCAGGGGGAGGCTACACCTTC. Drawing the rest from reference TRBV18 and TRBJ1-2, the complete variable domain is NAGVMQNPRHLVRRRGQEARLRCSPMKGHSHVYWYRQLPEEGLKFMVYLQKENIIDESGMPKERFSAEFPKEGPSILRIQQVVRGDSAAYFCASSPPSGGGYTFGSGTRLTVV.

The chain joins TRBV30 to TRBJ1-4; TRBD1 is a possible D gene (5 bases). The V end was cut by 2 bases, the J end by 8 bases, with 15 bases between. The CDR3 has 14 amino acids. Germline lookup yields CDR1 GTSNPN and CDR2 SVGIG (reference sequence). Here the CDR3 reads CAWSRTGGGEKLFF. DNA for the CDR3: TGTGCCTGGAGTAGAACTGGGGGAGGGGAAAAACTGTTTTTT.

CDR3 bases: TGTGCCAGCAGCCCCGGACAGGTCGAGGTTGGAAACACCATATATTTT. Its protein is CASSPGQVEVGNTIYF. The chain couples TRBV3-1 (or the pseudogene TRBV3-2) to TRBJ1-3; TRBD1 matches 7 bases. The germline CDR1 and CDR2 sequences are LGHDT and YNNKEL (reference sequence). The trim removed 4 bases at V and 3 bases at J, leaving 9 bases unmatched. The length of the CDR3 is 16 residues.

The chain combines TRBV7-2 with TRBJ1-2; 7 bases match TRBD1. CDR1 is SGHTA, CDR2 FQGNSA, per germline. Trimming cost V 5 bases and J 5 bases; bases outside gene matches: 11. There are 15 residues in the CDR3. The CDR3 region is CASSPPRQGRYGYTF. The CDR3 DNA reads TGTGCCAGCAGCCCTCCCAGACAGGGCAGGTATGGCTACACCTTC. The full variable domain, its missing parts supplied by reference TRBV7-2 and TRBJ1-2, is GAGVSQSPSNKVTEKGKDVELRCDPISGHTALYWYRQSLGQGLEFLIYFQGNSAPDKSGLPSDRFSAERTGGSVSTLTIQRTQQEDSAVYLCASSPPRQGRYGYTFGSGTRLTVV.

CDR3 sequence: CASSSQGASSNQPQHF. The CDR3 nucleotides read TGTGCCAGCAGCTCACAGGGGGCCTCTAGCAATCAGCCCCAGCATTTT. This chain links TRBV5-5 with TRBJ1-5, with TRBD1 matching over 9 bases. V dropped 3 bases and J dropped 0; count of bases not matched to a gene: 4. Germline V lookup: CDR1 SGHKS, CDR2 YYEKEE (reference sequence). There are 16 residues in the CDR3.